This T cell receptor (beta chain) was observed in a study of blood T cell repertoires in COVID-19. Study information: Researchers got acute and convalescent COVID-19 samples from the United States, Italy and Spain. Sources were T cells, B-cell-depleted T cells, or PBMCs; the material itself was cDNA or gDNA.

Authors' data handling: Estimated nucleated cell counts came from reference gene primer amplification. TCRdb's copy holds only in-frame clones and misses some; the assay was immunoSEQ multiplex PCR. V and J calls plus clone size are reproduced from that table; the DNA served to infer D and trimming. The table lists 100,000 or so clones, more than 75% of them singletons. This CDR3 has 14 residues. V was pared by 0 bases and J by 2 bases, with 7 bases between. Germline CDR1 is SNHLY and CDR2 is FYNNEI. This TCR was sampled from a man aged 45-60 years with active or convalescent COVID-19. The sample consisted of peripheral blood. The chain carries TRBV2 and TRBJ1-2; D remains ambiguous. The CDR3 region has the DNA TGTGCCAGCAGTGAAGCCAACAGCAACTATGGCTACACCTTC. Translating gives CASSEANSNYGYTF.